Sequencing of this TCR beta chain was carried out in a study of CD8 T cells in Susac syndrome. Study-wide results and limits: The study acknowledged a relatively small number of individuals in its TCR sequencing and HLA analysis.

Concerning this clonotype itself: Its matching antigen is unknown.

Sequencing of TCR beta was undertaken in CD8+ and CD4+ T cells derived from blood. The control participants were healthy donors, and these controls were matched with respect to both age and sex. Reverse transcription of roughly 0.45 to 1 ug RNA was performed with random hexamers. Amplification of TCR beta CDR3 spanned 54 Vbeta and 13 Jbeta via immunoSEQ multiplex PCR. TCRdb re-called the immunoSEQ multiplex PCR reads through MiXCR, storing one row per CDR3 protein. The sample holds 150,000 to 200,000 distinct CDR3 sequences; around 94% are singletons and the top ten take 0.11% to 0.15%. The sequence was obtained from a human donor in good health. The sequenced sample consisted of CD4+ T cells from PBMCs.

CDR3 nucleotide sequence: TGTGCCAGCAGTGGTCAGGGGAGCGGTCCGGGGTCACCCCTCCACTTT. Translating it yields CASSGQGSGPGSPLHF. The chain employs TRBV6-1 and TRBJ1-6, with D maybe TRBD1 (6 bases). CDR1 MNHNS and CDR2 SASEGT come from the germline V gene. V was trimmed by 4 bases and J by 10 bases, leaving 20 bases between them. The CDR3 spans 16 residues.